This entry features one T cell receptor (beta chain) sequence. As it was prepared, the TCRbeta library received unique molecular identifiers. MiXCR, applied by TCRdb to the PCR reads, yields one record per CDR3 protein. The sample lists over 400,000 distinct CDR3 sequences; 9.5% to 15% were seen once. The data derive from a study of T-cell reconstitution after alpha-beta-depleted transplantation in children. This CDR3 is built from 15 residues. Trimming cost V 3 bases and J 5 bases; bases outside gene matches: 9. In germline, CDR1 is MNHEY, CDR2 SMNVEV (reference sequence). The sequence derives from a human donor who donated a stem cell graft to a child with combined immunodeficiency. The input for sequencing was PBMCs from the stem cell graft donor, taken from the stem cell graft. V and J are TRBV27 and TRBJ2-5, with TRBD2 matching over 7 bases. The CDR3 bases are TGTGCCAGCAGTTTGGTGGGGGGGAATTTTGAGACCCAGTACTTC. Translated: CASSLVGGNFETQYF.